A single sample is the source of the 28 T cell receptor beta chains below, sequenced in a study of blood T cell repertoires in COVID-19 (dated by TCRdb to the early 2020s). The method behind the library was the immunoSEQ multiplex PCR assay. TCRdb obtained this table from immuneACCESS and retained in-frame rearrangements with V and J assigned. These tables miss some clones; where compared with another copy, unresolved V genes account for less than half of the shortfall, and the remainder is unexplained. The sample includes 200,000 to 250,000 clones, with about four fifths observed a single time. Approximately 1.3% of the sample comes from the top ten. Material: PBMCs or T cells enriched from blood (not recorded which). The receptor set was obtained from a woman aged 40 to 49 with acute COVID-19.

On this clone itself: Distinct nucleotide sequences in the sample also encode this CDR3. The chain employs TRBV5-1 and TRBJ2-7; 7 positions match TRBD1. The length of the CDR3 is 15 residues. The V gene end was trimmed by 1 base and the J gene end by 0 bases; junction bases not matched to a gene: 4. CDR1 is SGHRS, CDR2 YFSETQ, per germline. CDR3 sequence: CASSLQGVSSYEQYF. The CDR3 coding sequence is TGCGCCAGCAGCTTGCAGGGGGTTAGCTCCTACGAGCAGTACTTC. The full variable domain, rest sourced from reference TRBV5-1 and TRBJ2-7, is KAGVTQTPRYLIKTRGQQVTLSCSPISGHRSVSWYQQTPGQGLQFLFEYFSETQRNKGNFPGRFSGRQFSNSRSEMNVSTLELGDSALYLCASSLQGVSSYEQYFGPGTRLTVT.

The V and J genes are TRBV5-1 and TRBJ2-5; D gene unclear. Germline V gene lookup returns CDR1 SGHRS and CDR2 YFSETQ. The CDR3 has 14 residues. V dropped 0 bases and J dropped 1 base, with 7 bases sitting between them. CDR3 region: CASSLGSPQETQYF. In DNA, the CDR3 is TGCGCCAGCAGCTTGGGGAGCCCCCAAGAGACCCAGTACTTC.

This clone occurred a few times. This chain uses TRBV24-1 with TRBJ2-2; D not certain. This CDR3 comprises 13 residues. The V end was cut by 9 bases, the J end by 2 bases, with 9 bases between. Looked up from germline, CDR1 is KGHDR and CDR2 is SFDVKD. CDR3 protein: CATGLRNTGELFF. DNA of the CDR3: TGTGCCACCGGGCTGCGAAACACCGGGGAGCTGTTTTTT.

The chain recombines TRBV2 with TRBJ1-4; D gene uncertain. From germline, CDR1 is SNHLY and CDR2 FYNNEI. Trimming removed 6 bases at V and 3 bases at J, with 14 bases between. The CDR3 has 15 amino acids. The CDR3 here is CASRYSGSSNEKLFF. DNA for the CDR3: TGTGCCAGCAGATACTCCGGGTCTTCTAATGAAAAACTGTTTTTT.

The DNA of the CDR3 is TGTGCCAGCAGCCCCGGGACAGGGTACGAGCAGTACTTC. Translation gives CASSPGTGYEQYF. V and J are TRBV14 and TRBJ2-7; 9 bases are shared with TRBD1. The CDR3 contains 13 residues. The V gene end was trimmed by 4 bases and the J gene end by 4 bases; junction bases not matched to a gene: 2. Germline lookup yields CDR1 SGHDN and CDR2 FVKESK.

V and J are TRBV18 and TRBJ1-3; possible D gene TRBD1, 5 bases. The germline V gene has CDR1 KGHSH and CDR2 LQKENI. Trimming stripped 2 bases from V and 4 bases from J, with 12 bases between. The CDR3 extends over 15 amino acids. CDR3 bases: TGTGCCAGCTCACCAGGAGGGGACGCCGGAAACACCATATATTTT. Translation: CASSPGGDAGNTIYF.

The rearrangement links TRBV7-9 to TRBJ1-1, with D hard to call. The germline V and J ends were trimmed by 4 bases and 11 bases, with 8 bases remaining between them. Germline V CDR1 and CDR2: SEHNR, FQNEAQ (reference sequence). The length of the CDR3 is 10 residues. In DNA form, the CDR3 reads TGTGCCAGCAGCTCTAGGGAGGCTTTCTTT. Amino acid sequence: CASSSREAFF.

The chain couples TRBV4-2 to TRBJ1-2; no clear D gene. Looked up from germline, CDR1 is LGHNA and CDR2 is YNFKEQ. V lost 0 bases and J lost 7, with 12 bases in between. This CDR3 spans 14 amino acids. As DNA, the CDR3 is TGTGCCAGCAGCCAAGATCGTCAGGTTGGTGGCTACACCTTC. Translation: CASSQDRQVGGYTF.

This chain joins TRBV6-2 or TRBV6-3 and TRBJ2-1; D is uncertain. The CDR3 has 13 residues. The V end lost 0 bases, the J end lost 3 bases, and 3 bases lay between the germline ends. Germline V gene sequence: CDR1 MNHEY, CDR2 SVGEGT. This chain's CDR3 is CASSYSLYNEQFF. In DNA form, the CDR3 reads TGTGCCAGCAGTTACTCCCTCTACAATGAGCAGTTCTTC.

This rearrangement joins TRBV7-2 to TRBJ2-3; 11 bases line up with TRBD2. The CDR3 is 18 amino acids. Germline CDR1 SGHTA, CDR2 FQGNSA. The junction had 14 bases not matched to a gene; V was cut back by 4 bases and J by 5 bases. CDR3 in DNA: TGTGCCAGCAGCTCCCCCGCGTCTAGCGGGGGGCGGGGAGATACGCAGTATTTT. Protein sequence: CASSSPASSGGRGDTQYF.

CDR3 sequence (DNA): TGTGCCAGCAGCCCAGGACTAGCGGGAAGGCGAGGTGAGCAGTTCTTC. The encoded protein is CASSPGLAGRRGEQFF. V gene TRBV11-2 combines with J gene TRBJ2-1; 12 bases are shared with TRBD2. There are 16 residues in the CDR3. CDR1 SGHAT and CDR2 FQNNGV come from the germline V gene. The V gene end was trimmed by 5 bases and the J gene end by 9 bases; junction bases not matched to a gene: 11.

The gene calls are TRBV19 and TRBJ1-5, with TRBD1 identical over 7 bases. In germline, CDR1 is LNHDA, CDR2 SQIVND (reference sequence). CDR3 length: 18 amino acids. J gave up 0 bases and V 4 bases, and 12 bases lay outside the gene matches. CDR3 bases: TGTGCCAGTAGTACCGGGACAGCGAAATCATATAGCAATCAGCCCCAGCATTTT. This encodes CASSTGTAKSYSNQPQHF.

The CDR3 region has the DNA TGTGCCAGCAGTGCTCCAGGAGGGGTCCCCTATAATTCACCCCTCCACTTT. Protein sequence: CASSAPGGVPYNSPLHF. The chain combines TRBV6-1 with TRBJ1-6, with D perhaps matching TRBD1 (5 bases). V was shortened by 4 bases and J by 2 bases, with 15 bases between the two germline ends. The CDR3 totals 17 residues. Germline CDR1 and CDR2: MNHNS and SASEGT.

In its sample, this clone was seen once. The V gene is TRBV30, the J gene TRBJ2-7; 10 nucleotides align to TRBD2. The CDR3 loop spans 14 amino acids. V was clipped by 3 bases and J by 1 base; unmatched bases: 3. The germline CDR1 and CDR2 sequences are GTSNPN and SVGIG (reference sequence). The CDR3 DNA is TGTGCCTGGAGGCGACTAGCGGGTTCCTACGAGCAGTACTTC. Translated: CAWRRLAGSYEQYF. Full variable domain (remainder filled in from reference TRBV30 and TRBJ2-7): SQTIHQWPATLVQPVGSPLSLECTVEGTSNPNLYWYRQAAGRGLQLLFYSVGIGQISSEVPQNLSASRPQDRQFILSSKKLLLSDSGFYLCAWRRLAGSYEQYFGPGTRLTVT.

CDR3 nucleotides: TGTGCCTGGAGTGTGGCAGGGAAAGCTAACTATGGCTACACCTTC. Its protein is CAWSVAGKANYGYTF. This rearrangement joins TRBV30 to TRBJ1-2; a weak D match, TRBD1 (5 bases). Trimming took 0 bases from V and 0 from J, leaving 11 bases between them. The CDR3 is 15 residues long. CDR1 is GTSNPN and CDR2 is SVGIG in the germline V gene (reference sequence).

This chain joins TRBV5-1 and TRBJ2-3, with D maybe TRBD1 (6 bases). This CDR3 is 18 amino acids long. Germline lookup yields CDR1 SGHRS and CDR2 YFSETQ. The germline V and J ends were trimmed by 3 bases and 2 bases, with 22 bases remaining between them. CDR3 sequence (DNA): TGCGCCAGCAGCTCCCCTCGGGGCAGGGGTGAGGACACAGATACGCAGTATTTT. The encoded protein is CASSSPRGRGEDTDTQYF.

The V gene is TRBV19, the J gene TRBJ1-1; 8 nucleotides align to TRBD1. The V gene end was trimmed by 9 bases and the J gene end by 0 bases; junction bases not matched to a gene: 3. This CDR3 comprises 13 residues. The V gene's germline CDR1 is LNHDA and CDR2 SQIVND (reference sequence). The CDR3 reads CASGTGMNTEAFF. The CDR3 DNA reads as TGTGCCAGCGGGACAGGCATGAACACTGAAGCTTTCTTT.

The rearrangement links TRBV9 to TRBJ1-6; 9 bases are shared with TRBD1. The CDR3 spans 15 residues. CDR1 SGDLS and CDR2 YYNGEE come from the germline V gene. V shed 3 bases, J shed 6 bases, and the junction held 4 bases outside the gene matches. The CDR3 loop is CASSDRQGVNSPLHF. CDR3 coding DNA: TGTGCCAGCAGCGACCGACAGGGGGTTAATTCACCCCTCCACTTT.

The chain employs TRBV6-2 or TRBV6-3 and TRBJ1-5; D might be TRBD1 (5 bases). From germline, CDR1 is MNHEY and CDR2 SVGEGT. CDR3 size: 15 residues. V was trimmed by 3 bases and J by 3 bases, leaving 12 bases between them. The chain's CDR3 is CASSYGSGVNQPQHF. The CDR3 nucleotides are TGTGCCAGCAGTTATGGTTCGGGGGTCAATCAGCCCCAGCATTTT.

Here the CDR3 reads CASSQGQGAQGADTQYF. The CDR3 DNA reads TGTGCCAGCAGCCAAGGACAGGGGGCGCAGGGTGCAGATACGCAGTATTTT. J is TRBJ2-3 and V is TRBV4-2; 10 bases agree with TRBD1. J lost 4 bases, V lost 1 base, and 8 bases had no gene match. The CDR3 length is 17 residues. Germline V gives CDR1 LGHNA, CDR2 YNFKEQ.

The V and J genes are TRBV24-1 and TRBJ1-3; 8 bases are shared with TRBD1. Trimming removed 1 base from V and 0 bases from J; junction bases left unmatched: 10. The CDR3 runs 19 residues. The V gene's germline CDR1 is KGHDR and CDR2 SFDVKD. The CDR3: CATSDLWDRTFISGNTIYF. The DNA for the CDR3 is TGTGCCACCAGTGATTTATGGGACAGGACCTTTATCTCTGGAAACACCATATATTTT.

V usage is TRBV28 and J usage is TRBJ2-7, with 8 positions matching TRBD1. Germline lookup yields CDR1 MDHEN and CDR2 SYDVKM. CDR3 size: 17 residues. V lost 2 bases, J lost 2 bases, and 11 bases stayed unmatched. CDR3 coding DNA: TGTGCCAGCAGTTTACCCCGGGACAGGTTGCCCCCCTACGAGCAGTACTTC. It specifies CASSLPRDRLPPYEQYF. Together with reference TRBV28 and TRBJ2-7, the CDR3 gives the full variable domain: DVKVTQSSRYLVKRTGEKVFLECVQDMDHENMFWYRQDPGLGLRLIYFSYDVKMKEKGDIPEGYSVSREKKERFSLILESASTNQTSMYLCASSLPRDRLPPYEQYFGPGTRLTVT.

The chain has TRBV7-2 and TRBJ2-1; 7 bases agree with TRBD1. The germline CDR1 and CDR2 sequences are SGHTA and FQGNSA. With V trimmed by 3 bases and J by 4 bases, 6 bases remained unmatched. The CDR3 has 15 amino acids. CDR3 sequence: CASSFSGGSYNEQFF. The CDR3 DNA is TGTGCCAGCAGCTTTTCAGGGGGATCTTACAATGAGCAGTTCTTC.

The chain uses TRBV21-1 and TRBJ2-5; the listed D gene, TRBD2, was not tested against the DNA. TRBV21-1 is termed a pseudogene. This CDR3 has 15 residues. DNA for the CDR3: TGTGCCAGCAGCAAAGACGGGGGGCTCCAAGAGACCCAGTACTTC. Translation gives CASSKDGGLQETQYF.

V and J are TRBV30 and TRBJ1-2, with D perhaps matching TRBD1 (5 bases). Trimming took 1 base from V and 8 from J, leaving 17 bases between them. The germline CDR1 and CDR2 sequences are GTSNPN and SVGIG (reference sequence). The CDR3 totals 14 residues. CDR3 region: CAWSGQFGAGGYTF. The CDR3 DNA sequence: TGTGCCTGGAGTGGGCAGTTTGGGGCGGGAGGCTACACCTTC.

The chain links TRBV15 to TRBJ2-1, with 13 bases that match TRBD2. Germline V CDR1 and CDR2: LNHNV, YYDKDF (reference sequence). V was clipped by 0 bases and J by 9 bases; unmatched bases: 11. CDR3 length equals 18 residues. CDR3 coding DNA: TGTGCCACCAGCAGAGAGAGCCAAGGACTAGCGGGAGTAGTTGAGCAGTTCTTC. Its protein product is CATSRESQGLAGVVEQFF.

The rearrangement links TRBV3-1 (or the pseudogene TRBV3-2) to TRBJ1-1; 7 nucleotides align to TRBD1. Looked up from germline, CDR1 is LGHDT and CDR2 is YNNKEL (reference sequence). The length of the CDR3 is 14 residues. V shed 3 bases, J shed 5 bases, and the junction held 6 bases outside the gene matches. The CDR3 loop is CASSHTGAGTEAFF. The CDR3 bases are TGTGCCAGCAGCCACACAGGGGCGGGAACTGAAGCTTTCTTT.

The chain uses TRBV7-6 and TRBJ2-1, with 13 bases aligning to TRBD2. The V gene's germline CDR1 is SGHVS and CDR2 FNYEAQ. CDR3 length: 17 amino acids. V lost 5 bases and J lost 2; bases outside the gene matches: 6. The CDR3 coding sequence is TGTGCCAGCAGCCCGGGACTAGCGGGACACACCTACAATGAGCAGTTCTTC. This translates into CASSPGLAGHTYNEQFF.